Shown below are 22 T cell receptor beta chains from a single sample sequenced in a study of blood T cell repertoires in COVID-19. Clones were sequenced by immunoSEQ multiplex PCR, and TCRdb holds only the in-frame ones, with some missing. Here the sample spans around 280,000 clones, around 88% being singletons. Sequencing was done on a sample of PBMCs or T cells enriched from blood (not recorded which). The source is a woman aged 35 to 49 who had recovered from COVID-19.

This chain connects TRBV3-1 (or the pseudogene TRBV3-2) to TRBJ2-1; no reliable D call. The V end lost 1 base, the J end lost 0 bases, and 4 bases lay between the germline ends. In germline, CDR1 is LGHDT, CDR2 YNNKEL (reference sequence). The CDR3 is made up of 14 amino acids. The CDR3 loop reads CASSQVNSYNEQFF. CDR3 DNA sequence: TGTGCCAGCAGCCAAGTTAACTCCTACAATGAGCAGTTCTTC.

This chain joins TRBV6-6 and TRBJ2-1; D possibly corresponds to TRBD2 (6 bases). Germline assignment: CDR1 MNHNY and CDR2 SVGAGI (reference sequence). The CDR3 is 14 amino acids. Trimming stripped 6 bases from V and 7 bases from J, with 16 bases between. The CDR3 DNA sequence: TGTGCCAGCAGGGAGGTGACTAGAATGAATGAGCAGTTCTTC. Encoded protein: CASREVTRMNEQFF.

The chain has TRBV14 and TRBJ1-3; 7 nucleotides agree with TRBD1. With 2 bases clipped from V and 0 bases from J, the junction kept 10 bases outside the gene matches. The CDR3 contains 18 residues. The germline gives CDR1 SGHDN, CDR2 FVKESK. CDR3 coding DNA: TGTGCCAGCAGCCAATGGACAGGAGAGATCGACTCTGGAAACACCATATATTTT. Its translation is CASSQWTGEIDSGNTIYF.

The V and J genes are TRBV24-1 and TRBJ2-1, with 8 bases identical to TRBD2. Germline-derived CDR1 and CDR2 are KGHDR and SFDVKD. The length of the CDR3 is 17 residues. V shed 4 bases and J 7 bases; nucleotides not matched to a gene: 14. The CDR3 loop is CATSDSGTRLSRNEQFF. DNA of the CDR3: TGTGCCACCAGTGACTCCGGGACTAGGCTCTCTCGGAATGAGCAGTTCTTC.

The chain carries TRBV18 and TRBJ2-7; TRBD2 matches 9 bases. V was pared by 0 bases and J by 7 bases, with 10 bases of the junction left unmatched. The CDR3 has 16 residues. CDR1 is KGHSH and CDR2 is LQKENI in the germline V gene. CDR3 residues: CASSPPGGRASGEQYF. In DNA form, the CDR3 reads TGTGCCAGCTCACCACCGGGCGGGAGGGCCTCGGGAGAGCAGTACTTC.

The chain recombines TRBV28 with TRBJ1-4, with D perhaps matching TRBD1 (5 bases). V was trimmed by 3 bases and J by 5 bases, leaving 10 bases between them. The CDR3 is 14 amino acids. Germline lookup yields CDR1 MDHEN and CDR2 SYDVKM. CDR3 region: CASSFRQGNEKLFF. Written as DNA, the CDR3 is TGTGCCAGCAGTTTCAGGCAGGGCAATGAAAAACTGTTTTTT. Filled out from reference TRBV28 and TRBJ1-4, the complete variable domain reads DVKVTQSSRYLVKRTGEKVFLECVQDMDHENMFWYRQDPGLGLRLIYFSYDVKMKEKGDIPEGYSVSREKKERFSLILESASTNQTSMYLCASSFRQGNEKLFFGSGTQLSVL.

This sequence joins TRBV6-2 or TRBV6-3 and TRBJ2-7; 9 bases fit TRBD2. The CDR3 spans 15 residues. V lost 6 bases to trimming and J lost 1 base; unmatched junction nucleotides: 7. CDR1 is MNHEY and CDR2 is SVGEGT in the germline V gene. CDR3 DNA: TGTGCCAGCAGCGGCCGACTAGCGGTGTCCTACGAGCAGTACTTC. Translation: CASSGRLAVSYEQYF.

The chain is built from TRBV5-1 and TRBJ1-4; no clear D gene. V dropped 0 bases and J dropped 0 bases, with 6 bases sitting between them. Looked up from germline, CDR1 is SGHRS and CDR2 is YFSETQ. The CDR3 sequence is 15 residues long. The CDR3 bases are TGCGCCAGCAGCTTGGATGGCTCAACTAATGAAAAACTGTTTTTT. This translates into CASSLDGSTNEKLFF.

The rearrangement links TRBV15 to TRBJ1-2; the match to TRBD1 covers 7 bases. The CDR3 has 14 amino acids. The V gene end was trimmed by 7 bases and the J gene end by 1 base; junction bases not matched to a gene: 6. Germline CDR1 and CDR2: LNHNV and YYDKDF (reference sequence). The CDR3 protein is CATKVTGVNYGYTF. Written as DNA, the CDR3 is TGTGCCACCAAGGTAACAGGGGTTAACTATGGCTACACCTTC.

The rearrangement joins TRBV7-8 to TRBJ2-3; D not certain. This CDR3 has 12 residues. The germline V gene has CDR1 SGHVS and CDR2 FQNEAQ. V lost 5 bases, J lost 3 bases, and 6 bases lay in between. This CDR3 reads CASSPGTDTQYF. Written as DNA, the CDR3 is TGTGCCAGCAGCCCCGGGACAGATACGCAGTATTTT.

V and J are TRBV24-1 and TRBJ2-7, with unresolved D. Germline V CDR1 and CDR2: KGHDR, SFDVKD. The CDR3 is 14 residues long. The germline V and J ends were trimmed by 4 bases and 2 bases, with 11 bases remaining between them. The CDR3 nucleotides read TGTGCCACCAGTGACACCGACTGGCCCTACGAGCAGTACTTC. Amino acids: CATSDTDWPYEQYF.

The J gene is TRBJ2-3, the V gene TRBV3-1 (or the pseudogene TRBV3-2); 7 bases align to TRBD1. The germline gives CDR1 LGHDT, CDR2 YNNKEL (reference sequence). V trimming: 9 bases; J trimming: 0 bases; junction bases outside the gene matches: 9. This CDR3 region has 15 residues. The CDR3 DNA sequence: TGTGCCAGTAACAGGGGCCTTTCTAGCACAGATACGCAGTATTTT. It codes for CASNRGLSSTDTQYF.

This clone was found a few times. V is TRBV19 and J is TRBJ2-1; 8 positions match TRBD1. The CDR3 loop spans 13 amino acids. Trimming took 3 bases from V and 14 from J; bases not matched to a gene: 9. CDR1 and CDR2 from the germline V gene are LNHDA and SQIVND (reference sequence). The CDR3 loop reads CASSIAADREKFF. The CDR3 DNA is TGTGCCAGTAGTATCGCCGCGGACAGGGAAAAGTTCTTC.

The chain couples TRBV10-1 to TRBJ2-7, with D possibly matching TRBD1 (6 bases). The CDR3 runs to 14 residues. V was trimmed by 6 bases and J by 4 bases, leaving 16 bases between them. In germline, CDR1 is WNHNN, CDR2 SYGVQD (reference sequence). CDR3 protein: CASSNGDTLYEQYF. The CDR3 coding sequence is TGCGCCAGCAGCAACGGGGACACCTTATACGAGCAGTACTTC.

The rearrangement links TRBV18 to TRBJ1-2, with 7 bases fitting TRBD1. CDR1 and CDR2 from the germline V gene are KGHSH and LQKENI. The CDR3 loop spans 16 amino acids. V lost 4 bases to trimming and J lost 8 bases; unmatched junction nucleotides: 16. The DNA of the CDR3 is TGTGCCAGCTCACGAGGAGTAACAGGGGATGAAGGAGGCTACACCTTC. Its protein product is CASSRGVTGDEGGYTF. The entire variable domain, with the rest obtained from reference TRBV18 and TRBJ1-2, is as follows: NAGVMQNPRHLVRRRGQEARLRCSPMKGHSHVYWYRQLPEEGLKFMVYLQKENIIDESGMPKERFSAEFPKEGPSILRIQQVVRGDSAAYFCASSRGVTGDEGGYTFGSGTRLTVV.

The chain has TRBV7-3 and TRBJ2-2; 11 bases line up with TRBD1. CDR1 SGHTA and CDR2 FQGTGA come from the germline V gene. The CDR3 contains 15 residues. CDR3 coding DNA: TGTGCATCGTCGGGACAGGGGGTTGTTGGCGGGGAGCTGTTTTTT. The encoded protein is CASSGQGVVGGELFF. Together with reference TRBV7-3 and TRBJ2-2, the CDR3 gives the full variable domain: GAGVSQTPSNKVTEKGKYVELRCDPISGHTALYWYRQSLGQGPEFLIYFQGTGAADDSGLPNDRFFAVRPEGSVSTLKIQRTERGDSAVYLCASSGQGVVGGELFFGEGSRLTVL.

The rearrangement uses TRBV7-2 and TRBJ2-7; maybe TRBD1 (6 bases). Germline CDR1 SGHTA, CDR2 FQGNSA. The V and J ends lost 4 bases and 2 bases respectively, with 12 bases between them. The CDR3 consists of 14 residues. The CDR3 DNA reads as TGTGCCAGCAGCTCCATAGACAGGACCTACGAGCAGTACTTC. Translated, it gives CASSSIDRTYEQYF.

This clone was seen a few times. The rearrangement links TRBV6-1 to TRBJ2-7, with D possibly matching TRBD2 (6 bases). V lost 0 bases and J 4 bases, leaving 13 bases between the germline ends. This CDR3 has 15 residues. Per the germline V gene, CDR1 is MNHNS and CDR2 is SASEGT. The CDR3 loop is CASSEALTAGYEQYF. CDR3 nucleotide sequence: TGTGCCAGCAGTGAAGCGCTGACGGCGGGGTACGAGCAGTACTTC.

The rearrangement joins TRBV28 to TRBJ2-7; 12 bases map to TRBD2. The CDR3 has 14 residues. Looked up from germline, CDR1 is MDHEN and CDR2 is SYDVKM. Losses at the gene ends were 7 bases for V and 3 bases for J; bases not matched to a gene: 4. The chain's CDR3 is CASTTSGGLYEQYF. CDR3 coding DNA: TGTGCCAGCACGACTAGCGGGGGCCTCTACGAGCAGTACTTC.

The V and J genes are TRBV19 and TRBJ2-2, with 7 bases identical to TRBD1. CDR1 and CDR2 from the germline V gene are LNHDA and SQIVND (reference sequence). Trimming removed 1 base from V and 4 bases from J; junction bases left unmatched: 3. The CDR3 consists of 15 residues. CDR3 sequence: CASSIVSGGTGELFF. In DNA, the CDR3 is TGTGCCAGTAGTATAGTGTCAGGGGGCACCGGGGAGCTGTTTTTT.

The rearrangement links TRBV28 to TRBJ2-3; 7 nucleotides agree with TRBD2. Looked up from germline, CDR1 is MDHEN and CDR2 is SYDVKM. J gave up 0 bases and V 5 bases, and 14 bases lay outside the gene matches. CDR3 length: 18 amino acids. CDR3 protein: CASSPWKGRRESTDTQYF. The CDR3 region has the DNA TGTGCCAGCAGTCCCTGGAAGGGGAGGCGGGAGAGCACAGATACGCAGTATTTT.

This chain connects TRBV7-2 to TRBJ2-2; 12 bases agree with TRBD2. V was clipped by 5 bases and J by 5 bases; unmatched bases: 9. This CDR3 is built from 17 residues. CDR1 and CDR2 (germline): SGHTA, FQGNSA. The CDR3 DNA sequence: TGTGCCAGCAGCGCCGGGACTAGCGGGCTTATTACCGGGGAGCTGTTTTTT. It translates to CASSAGTSGLITGELFF.